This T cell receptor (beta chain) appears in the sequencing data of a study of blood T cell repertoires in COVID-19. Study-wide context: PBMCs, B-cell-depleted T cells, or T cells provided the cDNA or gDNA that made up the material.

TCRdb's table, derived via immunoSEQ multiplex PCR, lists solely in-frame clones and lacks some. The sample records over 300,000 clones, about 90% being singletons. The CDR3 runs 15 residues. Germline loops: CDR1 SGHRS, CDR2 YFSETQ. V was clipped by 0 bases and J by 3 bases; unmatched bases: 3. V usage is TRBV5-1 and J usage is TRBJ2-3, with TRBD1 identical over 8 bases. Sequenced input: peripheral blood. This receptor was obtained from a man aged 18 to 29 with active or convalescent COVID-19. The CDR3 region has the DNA TGCGCCAGCAGCTTGGGACAGGGGTGGACAGATACGCAGTATTTT. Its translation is CASSLGQGWTDTQYF. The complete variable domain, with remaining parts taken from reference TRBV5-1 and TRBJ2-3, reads KAGVTQTPRYLIKTRGQQVTLSCSPISGHRSVSWYQQTPGQGLQFLFEYFSETQRNKGNFPGRFSGRQFSNSRSEMNVSTLELGDSALYLCASSLGQGWTDTQYFGPGTRLTVL.